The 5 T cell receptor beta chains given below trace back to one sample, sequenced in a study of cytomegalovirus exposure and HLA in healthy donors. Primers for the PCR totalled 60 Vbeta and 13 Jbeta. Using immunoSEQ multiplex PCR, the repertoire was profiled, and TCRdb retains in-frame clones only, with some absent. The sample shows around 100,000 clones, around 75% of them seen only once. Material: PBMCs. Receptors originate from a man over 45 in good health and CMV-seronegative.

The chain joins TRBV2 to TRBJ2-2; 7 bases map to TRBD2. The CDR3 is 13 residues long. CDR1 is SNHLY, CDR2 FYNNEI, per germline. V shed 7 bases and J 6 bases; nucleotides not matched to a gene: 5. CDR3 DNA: TGTGCCAGCAAGAGTAGCGGGTCCGGGGAGCTGTTTTTT. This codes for CASKSSGSGELFF.

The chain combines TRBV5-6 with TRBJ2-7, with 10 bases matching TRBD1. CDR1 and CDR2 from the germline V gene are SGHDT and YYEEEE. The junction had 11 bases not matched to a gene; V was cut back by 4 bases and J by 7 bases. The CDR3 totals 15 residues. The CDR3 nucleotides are TGTGCCAGCAGCCCCCTAGGGACAGGGGTTAGGGAGCAGTACTTC. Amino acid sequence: CASSPLGTGVREQYF. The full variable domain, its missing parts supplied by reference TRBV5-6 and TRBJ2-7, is DAGVTQSPTHLIKTRGQQVTLRCSPKSGHDTVSWYQQALGQGPQFIFQYYEEEERQRGNFPDRFSGHQFPNYSSELNVNALLLGDSALYLCASSPLGTGVREQYFGPGTRLTVT.

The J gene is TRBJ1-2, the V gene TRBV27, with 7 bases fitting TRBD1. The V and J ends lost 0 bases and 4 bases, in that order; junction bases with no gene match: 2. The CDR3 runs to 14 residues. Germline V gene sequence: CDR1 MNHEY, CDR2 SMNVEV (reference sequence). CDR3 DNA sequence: TGTGCCAGCAGTTTATCCAGGGGGAGCTATGGCTACACCTTC. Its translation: CASSLSRGSYGYTF.

CDR3 loop: CASSGLKTGEYSPLHF. The CDR3 nucleotides read TGTGCCAGCAGTGGGTTGAAGACAGGGGAATATTCACCCCTCCACTTT. The V call is TRBV2, the J call TRBJ1-6; TRBD1 matches at 8 bases. The CDR3 consists of 16 residues. Germline V gene data show CDR1 as SNHLY and CDR2 as FYNNEI. V shed 4 bases and J 8 bases; nucleotides not matched to a gene: 10.

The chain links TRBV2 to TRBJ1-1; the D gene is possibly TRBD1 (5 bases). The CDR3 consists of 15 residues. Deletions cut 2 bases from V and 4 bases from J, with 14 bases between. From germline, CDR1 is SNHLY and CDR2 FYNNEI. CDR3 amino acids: CASSERVAGRTEAFF. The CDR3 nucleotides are TGTGCCAGCAGTGAAAGGGTGGCAGGGCGCACTGAAGCTTTCTTT.